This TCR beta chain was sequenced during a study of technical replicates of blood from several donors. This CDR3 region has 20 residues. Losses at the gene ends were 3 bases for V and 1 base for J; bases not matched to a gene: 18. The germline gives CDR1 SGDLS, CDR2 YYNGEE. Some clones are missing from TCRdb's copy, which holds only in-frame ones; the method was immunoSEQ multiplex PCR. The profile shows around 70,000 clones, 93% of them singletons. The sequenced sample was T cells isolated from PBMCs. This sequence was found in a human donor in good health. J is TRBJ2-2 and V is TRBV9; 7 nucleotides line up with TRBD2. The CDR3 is CASSAQVVGLAAENTGELFF. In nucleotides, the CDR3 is TGTGCCAGCAGCGCCCAGGTGGTTGGTCTAGCGGCCGAGAACACCGGGGAGCTGTTTTTT.